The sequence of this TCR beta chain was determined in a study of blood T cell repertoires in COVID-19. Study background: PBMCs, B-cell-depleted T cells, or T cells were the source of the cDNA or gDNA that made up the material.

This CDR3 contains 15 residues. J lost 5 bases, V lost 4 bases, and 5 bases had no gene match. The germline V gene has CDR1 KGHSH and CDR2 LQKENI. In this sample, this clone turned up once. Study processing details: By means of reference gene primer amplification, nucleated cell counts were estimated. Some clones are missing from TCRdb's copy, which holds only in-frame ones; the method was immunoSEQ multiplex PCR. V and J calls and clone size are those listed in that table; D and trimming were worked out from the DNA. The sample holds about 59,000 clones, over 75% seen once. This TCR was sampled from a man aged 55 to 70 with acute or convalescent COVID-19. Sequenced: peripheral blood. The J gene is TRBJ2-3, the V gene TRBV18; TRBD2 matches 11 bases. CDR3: CASSQPGTSGDTQYF. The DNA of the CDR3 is TGTGCCAGCTCACAACCCGGGACTAGCGGAGATACGCAGTATTTT.